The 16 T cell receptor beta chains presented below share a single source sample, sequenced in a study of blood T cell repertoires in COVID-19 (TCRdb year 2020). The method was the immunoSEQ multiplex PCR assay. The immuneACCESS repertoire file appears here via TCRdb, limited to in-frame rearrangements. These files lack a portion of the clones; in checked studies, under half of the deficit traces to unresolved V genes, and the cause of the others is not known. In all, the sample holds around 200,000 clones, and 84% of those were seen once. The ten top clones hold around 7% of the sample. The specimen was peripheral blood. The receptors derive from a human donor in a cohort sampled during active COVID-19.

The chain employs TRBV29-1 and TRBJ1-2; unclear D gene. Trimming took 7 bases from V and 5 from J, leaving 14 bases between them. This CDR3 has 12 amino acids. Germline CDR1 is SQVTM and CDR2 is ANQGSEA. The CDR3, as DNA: TGCAGCGGGCAGAGGGATGATTATGGCTACACCTTC. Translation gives CSGQRDDYGYTF.

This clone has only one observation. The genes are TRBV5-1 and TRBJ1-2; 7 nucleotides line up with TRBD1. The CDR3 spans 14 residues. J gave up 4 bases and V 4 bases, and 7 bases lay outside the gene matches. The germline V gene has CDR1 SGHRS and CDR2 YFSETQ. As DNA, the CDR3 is TGCGCCAGCAGCCCTCAGGGGGAGACCTATGGCTACACCTTC. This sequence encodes CASSPQGETYGYTF.

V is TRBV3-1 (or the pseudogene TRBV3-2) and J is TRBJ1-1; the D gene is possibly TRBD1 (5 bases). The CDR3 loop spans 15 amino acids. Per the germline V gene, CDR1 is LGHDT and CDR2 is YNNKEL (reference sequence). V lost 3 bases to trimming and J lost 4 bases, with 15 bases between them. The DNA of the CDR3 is TGTGCCAGCAGCCAGGCGGGGGGAGGAAGCACTGAAGCTTTCTTT. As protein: CASSQAGGGSTEAFF.

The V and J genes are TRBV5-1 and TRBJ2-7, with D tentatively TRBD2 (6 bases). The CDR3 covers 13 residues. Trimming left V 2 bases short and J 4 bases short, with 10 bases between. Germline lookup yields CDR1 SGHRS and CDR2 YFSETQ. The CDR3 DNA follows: TGCGCCAGCAGCTTAGGGACTCAATACGAGCAGTACTTC. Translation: CASSLGTQYEQYF.

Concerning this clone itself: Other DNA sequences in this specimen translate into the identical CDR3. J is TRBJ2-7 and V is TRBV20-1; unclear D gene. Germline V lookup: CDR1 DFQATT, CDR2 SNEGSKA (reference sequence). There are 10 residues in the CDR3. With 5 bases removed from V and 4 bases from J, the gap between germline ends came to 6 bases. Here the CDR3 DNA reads TGCAGTGCTCTCTCTTACGAGCAGTACTTC. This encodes CSALSYEQYF.

CDR3 DNA sequence: TGTGCCAGCACTACAGTTATCTCTGGGGCCAACGTCCTGACTTTC. It is translated as CASTTVISGANVLTF. The rearrangement uses TRBV2 and TRBJ2-6; D uncertain. This CDR3 has 15 residues. CDR1 SNHLY and CDR2 FYNNEI come from the germline V gene. V was clipped by 7 bases and J by 0 bases, with 10 bases between them.

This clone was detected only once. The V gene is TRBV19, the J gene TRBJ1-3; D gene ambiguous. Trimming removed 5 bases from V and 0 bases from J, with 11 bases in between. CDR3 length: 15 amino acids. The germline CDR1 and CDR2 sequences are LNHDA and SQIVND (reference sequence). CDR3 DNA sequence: TGTGCCAGTAGTCTAAGTGCTTTCTCTGGAAACACCATATATTTT. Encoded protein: CASSLSAFSGNTIYF.

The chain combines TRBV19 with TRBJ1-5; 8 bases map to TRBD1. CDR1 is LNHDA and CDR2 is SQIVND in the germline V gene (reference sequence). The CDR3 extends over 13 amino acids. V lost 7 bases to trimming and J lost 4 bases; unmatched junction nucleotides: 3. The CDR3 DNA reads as TGTGCCAGTACGGACAGGGAGAATCAGCCCCAGCATTTT. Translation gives CASTDRENQPQHF.

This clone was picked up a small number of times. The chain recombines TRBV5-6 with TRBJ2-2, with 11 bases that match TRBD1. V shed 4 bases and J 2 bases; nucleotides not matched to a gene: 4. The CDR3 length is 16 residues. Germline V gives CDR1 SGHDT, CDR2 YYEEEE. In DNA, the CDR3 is TGTGCCAGCAGCCGGGGACAGGGGGAAAACACCGGGGAGCTGTTTTTT. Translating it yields CASSRGQGENTGELFF.

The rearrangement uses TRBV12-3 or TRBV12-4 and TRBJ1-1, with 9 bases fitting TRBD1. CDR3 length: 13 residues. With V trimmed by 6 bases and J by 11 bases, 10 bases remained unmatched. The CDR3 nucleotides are TGTGCCAGCAGCCTGGGGACAGGGTTTTCTGCTTTCTTT. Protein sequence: CASSLGTGFSAFF.

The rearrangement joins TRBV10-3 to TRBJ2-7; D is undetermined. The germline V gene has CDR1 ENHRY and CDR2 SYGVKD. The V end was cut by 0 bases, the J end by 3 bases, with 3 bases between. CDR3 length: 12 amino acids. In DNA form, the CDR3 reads TGTGCCATCAGTGAGTCCGGCTACGAGCAGTACTTC. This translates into CAISESGYEQYF.

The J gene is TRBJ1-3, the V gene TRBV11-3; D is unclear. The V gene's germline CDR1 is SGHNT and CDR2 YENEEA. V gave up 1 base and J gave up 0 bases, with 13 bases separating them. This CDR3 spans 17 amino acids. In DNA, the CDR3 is TGTGCCAGCAGCTTAGCCCACACCCCTAGCTCTGGAAACACCATATATTTT. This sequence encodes CASSLAHTPSSGNTIYF. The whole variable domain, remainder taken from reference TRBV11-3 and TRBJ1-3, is EAGVVQSPRYKIIEKKQPVAFWCNPISGHNTLYWYLQNLGQGPELLIRYENEEAVDDSQLPKDRFSAERLKGVDSTLKIQPAELGDSAVYLCASSLAHTPSSGNTIYFGEGSWLTVV.

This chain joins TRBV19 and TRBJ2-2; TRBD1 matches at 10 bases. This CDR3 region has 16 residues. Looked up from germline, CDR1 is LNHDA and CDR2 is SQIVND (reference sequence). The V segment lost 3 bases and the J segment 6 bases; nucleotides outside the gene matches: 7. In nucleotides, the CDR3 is TGTGCCAGTAGTATCCCTGACAGGGGGCAAGCCGGGGAGCTGTTTTTT. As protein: CASSIPDRGQAGELFF. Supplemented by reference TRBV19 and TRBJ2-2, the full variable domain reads DGGITQSPKYLFRKEGQNVTLSCEQNLNHDAMYWYRQDPGQGLRLIYYSQIVNDFQKGDIAEGYSVSREKKESFPLTVTSAQKNPTAFYLCASSIPDRGQAGELFFGEGSRLTVL.

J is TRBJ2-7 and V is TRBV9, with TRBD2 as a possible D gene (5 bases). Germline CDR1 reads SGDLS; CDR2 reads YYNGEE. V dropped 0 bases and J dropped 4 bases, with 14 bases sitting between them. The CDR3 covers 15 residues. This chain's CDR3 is CASSVAPAGVYEQYF. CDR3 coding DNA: TGTGCCAGCAGCGTAGCCCCCGCGGGTGTGTACGAGCAGTACTTC.

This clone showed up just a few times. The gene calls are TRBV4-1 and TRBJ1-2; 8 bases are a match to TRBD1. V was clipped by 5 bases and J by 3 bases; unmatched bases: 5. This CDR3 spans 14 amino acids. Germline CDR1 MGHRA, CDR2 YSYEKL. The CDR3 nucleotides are TGCGCCAGCAGCGCTAACAGGGGGGACTATGGCTACACCTTC. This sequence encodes CASSANRGDYGYTF.

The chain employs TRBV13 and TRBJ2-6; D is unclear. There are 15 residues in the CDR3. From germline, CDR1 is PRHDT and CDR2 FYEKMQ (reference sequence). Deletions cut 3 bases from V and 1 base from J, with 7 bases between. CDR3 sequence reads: CASSFQISGANVLTF. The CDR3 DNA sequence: TGTGCCAGCAGCTTCCAAATTTCTGGGGCCAACGTCCTGACTTTC.